One and the same sample provided the 10 T cell receptor beta chains below, sequenced in a study of cytomegalovirus exposure and HLA in healthy donors. PCR was performed using 60 Vbeta and 13 Jbeta primers. The assay was immunoSEQ multiplex PCR, and TCRdb's table has in-frame clones only and misses some. Among tens of thousands of clones, 75% to 85% were seen once, and the ten largest hold 15% to 20%. Source material: PBMCs. These receptors were obtained from a man in his 70s in good health and CMV-seropositive.

The chain recombines TRBV29-1 with TRBJ2-5, with 10 bases identical to TRBD2. After removal of 4 bases from V and 4 bases from J, the junction contained 6 bases not matched to a gene. From germline, CDR1 is SQVTM and CDR2 ANQGSEA. The CDR3 loop spans 14 amino acids. The CDR3 nucleotides read TGCAGCGTTGCCGAAGGGACTAGCGCAGAGACCCAGTACTTC. This codes for CSVAEGTSAETQYF. The whole variable domain, filled in from reference TRBV29-1 and TRBJ2-5, reads SAVISQKPSRDICQRGTSLTIQCQVDSQVTMMFWYRQQPGQSLTLIATANQGSEATYESGFVIDKFPISRPNLTFSTLTVSNMSPEDSSIYLCSVAEGTSAETQYFGPGTRLLVL.

This rearrangement joins TRBV11-3 to TRBJ2-3; 15 nucleotides agree with TRBD2. V trimming: 0 bases; J trimming: 4 bases; junction bases outside the gene matches: 5. Germline V gene lookup returns CDR1 SGHNT and CDR2 YENEEA. CDR3 length: 18 residues. Here the CDR3 DNA reads TGTGCCAGCAGCTTAGATGGGACTAGCGGGAGGAAGGCAGATACGCAGTATTTT. As protein: CASSLDGTSGRKADTQYF.

The chain joins TRBV18 to TRBJ2-7; 9 positions agree with TRBD2. The V segment lost 4 bases and the J segment 2 bases; nucleotides outside the gene matches: 3. Germline values: CDR1 KGHSH, CDR2 LQKENI. This CDR3 contains 14 residues. CDR3 coding DNA: TGTGCCAGCTCACAGACTAGCGGCGCCTACGAGCAGTACTTC. Translating gives CASSQTSGAYEQYF.

This clone was found once. J is TRBJ1-1 and V is TRBV6-4, with a possible D match to TRBD1 (6 bases). V lost 6 bases to trimming and J lost 5 bases, with 13 bases between them. Germline assignment: CDR1 MRHNA and CDR2 SNTAGT. This CDR3 comprises 13 residues. The CDR3: CASSETRGTEAFF. The CDR3 coding sequence is TGTGCCAGCAGCGAGACCAGGGGAACTGAAGCTTTCTTT.

The rearrangement uses TRBV19 and TRBJ2-4; D remains ambiguous. The V end lost 5 bases, the J end lost 0 bases, and 5 bases lay between the germline ends. CDR3 length equals 13 residues. The germline gives CDR1 LNHDA, CDR2 SQIVND (reference sequence). The CDR3 DNA reads as TGTGCCAGTAGTCTTCTAGCCAAAAACATTCAGTACTTC. This encodes CASSLLAKNIQYF.

The rearrangement links TRBV7-9 to TRBJ2-2, with D possibly matching TRBD2 (6 bases). Trimming left V 6 bases short and J 6 bases short, with 11 bases between. The germline V gene encodes CDR1 SEHNR and CDR2 FQNEAQ (reference sequence). This CDR3 has 13 amino acids. The CDR3 DNA sequence: TGTGCCAGCAGTCCTGGCGGGGCCGGGGAGCTGTTTTTT. Its translation: CASSPGGAGELFF. The full variable domain, with the rest looked up from reference TRBV7-9 and TRBJ2-2, is DTGVSQNPRHKITKRGQNVTFRCDPISEHNRLYWYRQTLGQGPEFLTYFQNEAQLEKSRLLSDRFSAERPKGSFSTLEIQRTEQGDSAMYLCASSPGGAGELFFGEGSRLTVL.

The gene calls are TRBV9 and TRBJ1-5; D is unclear. This CDR3 comprises 14 residues. V was trimmed by 0 bases and J by 5 bases, leaving 9 bases between them. CDR1 and CDR2 from the germline V gene are SGDLS and YYNGEE. As DNA, the CDR3 is TGTGCCAGCAGCGTAGGGGGAGACGATCAGCCCCAGCATTTT. This gives the protein CASSVGGDDQPQHF.

The chain couples TRBV7-9 to TRBJ2-7; weak D call: TRBD2 (6 bases). Trimming shortened V by 4 bases and J by 2 bases, and 15 bases separated the two germline ends. Germline V lookup: CDR1 SEHNR, CDR2 FQNEAQ (reference sequence). This CDR3 region has 15 residues. In DNA form, the CDR3 reads TGTGCCAGCAGCTCGCGACTAGATGTAGCCTACGAGCAGTACTTC. It is translated as CASSSRLDVAYEQYF.

This clone showed up just a few times. The chain couples TRBV7-2 to TRBJ1-1; TRBD1 might be the D (5 bases). V lost 7 bases and J 7 bases, leaving 19 bases between the germline ends. CDR1 is SGHTA and CDR2 is FQGNSA in the germline V gene. The CDR3 contains 14 residues. As DNA, the CDR3 is TGTGCCAGCACCCCACCACCGGGGGAGGGTGAAGCTTTCTTT. Amino acid sequence: CASTPPPGEGEAFF.

The chain has TRBV11-2 and TRBJ2-1; no clear D gene. Germline lookup yields CDR1 SGHAT and CDR2 FQNNGV. Trimming took 2 bases from V and 6 from J, leaving 11 bases between them. The CDR3 has 14 residues. The CDR3 DNA is TGTGCCAGCAGCTTAAAAGCTCTGAGCAATGAGCAGTTCTTC. This gives the protein CASSLKALSNEQFF.